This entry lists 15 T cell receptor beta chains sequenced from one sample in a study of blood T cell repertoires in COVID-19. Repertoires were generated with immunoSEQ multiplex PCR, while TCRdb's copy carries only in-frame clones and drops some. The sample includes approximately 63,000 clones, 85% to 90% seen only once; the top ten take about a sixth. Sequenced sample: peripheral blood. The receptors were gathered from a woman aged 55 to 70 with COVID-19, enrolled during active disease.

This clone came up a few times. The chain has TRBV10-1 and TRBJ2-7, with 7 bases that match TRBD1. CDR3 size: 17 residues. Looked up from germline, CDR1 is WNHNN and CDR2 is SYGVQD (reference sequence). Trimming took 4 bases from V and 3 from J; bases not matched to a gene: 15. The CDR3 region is CASSVGQANRGFYEQYF. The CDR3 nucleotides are TGCGCCAGCAGTGTCGGACAGGCCAATAGGGGGTTCTACGAGCAGTACTTC.

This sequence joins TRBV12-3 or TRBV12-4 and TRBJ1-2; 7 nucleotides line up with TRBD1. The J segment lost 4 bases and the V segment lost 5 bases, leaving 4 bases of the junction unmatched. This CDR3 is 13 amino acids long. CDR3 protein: CASSTGDVYGYTF. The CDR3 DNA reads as TGTGCCAGCAGTACAGGGGACGTCTATGGCTACACCTTC.

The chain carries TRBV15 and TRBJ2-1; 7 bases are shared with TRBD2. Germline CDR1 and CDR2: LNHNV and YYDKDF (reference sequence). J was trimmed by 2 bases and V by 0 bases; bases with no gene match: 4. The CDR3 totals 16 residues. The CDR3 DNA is TGTGCCACCAGCAGAGATATGGCGGGAGCCTACAATGAGCAGTTCTTC. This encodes CATSRDMAGAYNEQFF.

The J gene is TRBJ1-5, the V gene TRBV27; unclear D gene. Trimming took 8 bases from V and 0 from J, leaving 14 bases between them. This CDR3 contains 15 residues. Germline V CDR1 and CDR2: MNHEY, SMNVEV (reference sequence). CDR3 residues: CASREHPSSNQPQHF. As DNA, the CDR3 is TGTGCCAGCCGGGAGCACCCTAGTAGCAATCAGCCCCAGCATTTT.

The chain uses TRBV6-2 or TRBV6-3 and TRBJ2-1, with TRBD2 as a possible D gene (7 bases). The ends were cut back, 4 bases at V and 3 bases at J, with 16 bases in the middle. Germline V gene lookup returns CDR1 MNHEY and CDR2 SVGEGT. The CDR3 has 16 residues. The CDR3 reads CASSSRGGPRYNEQFF. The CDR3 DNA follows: TGTGCCAGCAGTTCGAGGGGGGGTCCGCGCTACAATGAGCAGTTCTTC.

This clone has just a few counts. Written as DNA, the CDR3 is TGTGCCAGCAGCCTAGAGACAAGCTCTAATGAAAAACTGTTTTTT. It yields the protein CASSLETSSNEKLFF. This chain links TRBV4-2 with TRBJ1-4; D remains unclear. V was trimmed by 4 bases and J by 3 bases, leaving 12 bases between them. This CDR3 contains 15 residues. Germline V gene sequence: CDR1 LGHNA, CDR2 YNFKEQ.

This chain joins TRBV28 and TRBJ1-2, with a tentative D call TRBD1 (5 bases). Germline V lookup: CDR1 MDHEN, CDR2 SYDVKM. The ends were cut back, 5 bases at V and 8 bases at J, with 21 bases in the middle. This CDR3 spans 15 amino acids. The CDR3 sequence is CASSHPAEGSEGYTF. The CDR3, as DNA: TGTGCCAGCAGTCATCCCGCGGAGGGGTCAGAGGGCTACACCTTC.

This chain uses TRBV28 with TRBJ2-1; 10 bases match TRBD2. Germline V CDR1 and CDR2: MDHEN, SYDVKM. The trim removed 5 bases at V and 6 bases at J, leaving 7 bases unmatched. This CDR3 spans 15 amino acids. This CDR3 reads CASSVTSGTTNEQFF. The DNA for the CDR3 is TGTGCCAGCAGTGTTACTAGCGGGACGACCAATGAGCAGTTCTTC.

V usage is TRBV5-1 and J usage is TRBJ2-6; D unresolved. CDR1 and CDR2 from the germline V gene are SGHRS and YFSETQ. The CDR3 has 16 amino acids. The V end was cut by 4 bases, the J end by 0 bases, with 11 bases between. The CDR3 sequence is CASSAVAASGANVLTF. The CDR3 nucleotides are TGCGCCAGCAGCGCTGTGGCTGCCTCTGGGGCCAACGTCCTGACTTTC. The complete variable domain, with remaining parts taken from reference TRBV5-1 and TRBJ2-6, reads KAGVTQTPRYLIKTRGQQVTLSCSPISGHRSVSWYQQTPGQGLQFLFEYFSETQRNKGNFPGRFSGRQFSNSRSEMNVSTLELGDSALYLCASSAVAASGANVLTFGAGSRLTVL.

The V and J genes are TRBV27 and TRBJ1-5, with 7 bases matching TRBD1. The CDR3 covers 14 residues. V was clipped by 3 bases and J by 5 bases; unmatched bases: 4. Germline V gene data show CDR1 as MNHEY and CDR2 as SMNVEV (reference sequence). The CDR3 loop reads CASSLSGTDQPQHF. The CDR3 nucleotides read TGTGCCAGCAGTTTGTCCGGGACAGATCAGCCCCAGCATTTT.

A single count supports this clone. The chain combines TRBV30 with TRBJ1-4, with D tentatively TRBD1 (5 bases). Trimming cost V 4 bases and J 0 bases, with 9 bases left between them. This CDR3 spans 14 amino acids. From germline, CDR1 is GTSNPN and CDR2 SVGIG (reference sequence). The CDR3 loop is CAWNEQATNEKLFF. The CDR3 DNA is TGTGCCTGGAATGAACAGGCAACTAATGAAAAACTGTTTTTT.

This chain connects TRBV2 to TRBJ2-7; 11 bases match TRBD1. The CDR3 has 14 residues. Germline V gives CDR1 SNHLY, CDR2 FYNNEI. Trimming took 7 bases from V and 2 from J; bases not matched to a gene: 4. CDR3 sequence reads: CASTGQGETYEQYF. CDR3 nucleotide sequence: TGTGCCAGCACGGGACAGGGGGAGACCTACGAGCAGTACTTC.

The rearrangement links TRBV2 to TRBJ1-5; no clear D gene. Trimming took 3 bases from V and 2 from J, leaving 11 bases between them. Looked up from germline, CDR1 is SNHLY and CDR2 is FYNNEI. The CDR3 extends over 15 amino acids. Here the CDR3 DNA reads TGTGCCAGCAGTGATGGGAGACGCGGCAATCAGCCCCAGCATTTT. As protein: CASSDGRRGNQPQHF.

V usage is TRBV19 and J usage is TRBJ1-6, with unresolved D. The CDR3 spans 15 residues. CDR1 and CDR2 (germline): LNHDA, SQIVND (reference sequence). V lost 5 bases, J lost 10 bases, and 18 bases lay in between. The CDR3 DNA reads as TGTGCCAGTAGTCTCCCCCTAGGTGCTGGGTCACCCCTCCACTTT. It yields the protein CASSLPLGAGSPLHF.

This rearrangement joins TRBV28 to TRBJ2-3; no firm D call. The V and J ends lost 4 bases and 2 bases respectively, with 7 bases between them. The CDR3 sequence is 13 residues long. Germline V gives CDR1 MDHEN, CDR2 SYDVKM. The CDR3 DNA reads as TGTGCCAGCAGTTCTCTAGACACAGATACGCAGTATTTT. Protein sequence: CASSSLDTDTQYF.